Detailed here is one TCR beta chain. The data stem from a study of cytomegalovirus exposure and HLA in healthy donors. The PCR contained 60 Vbeta and 13 Jbeta primers. Here immunoSEQ multiplex PCR was the method, and the copy in TCRdb shows in-frame clones only, minus some. The sample consists of 100,000 to 150,000 clones, roughly 85% of them appearing once. CDR1 and CDR2 from the germline V gene are SGHNT and YYREEE (reference sequence). The CDR3 covers 15 residues. J was trimmed by 4 bases and V by 2 bases; bases with no gene match: 6. The source of this sequence is a boy between 10 and 17 years old in good health and CMV-seronegative. The sample was PBMCs. The chain uses TRBV5-4 and TRBJ2-7, with 10 bases matching TRBD2. CDR3 coding DNA: TGTGCCAGCAGCTTCCCCACTAGCGGGAAATACGAGCAGTACTTC. Its protein is CASSFPTSGKYEQYF.